The source of this T cell receptor beta chain is a study of response to subunit inactivated influenza vaccine. In TCRdb, the RT-PCR reads were re-called with MiXCR into one record per CDR3 protein. The sample carries approximately 500,000 distinct CDR3 sequences, 13% to 15% recorded once. With regard to this clonotype: Its target is unknown.

Whole-study findings and limits: Each seasonal flu vaccination may recruit only limited new T cells, authors suggested.

Germline V gene data show CDR1 as LGHNA and CDR2 as YSLEER. This CDR3 contains 19 residues. Trimming removed 2 bases at V and 0 bases at J, with 23 bases between. The material was PBMCs from blood, obtained 11 to 12 days after vaccination. The rearrangement uses TRBV4-3 and TRBJ2-7, with a possible D match to TRBD1 (5 bases). The source is a man aged 45-60 years who received an inactivated influenza vaccine. The CDR3 nucleotides read TGCGCCAGCAGCCAAAGGGTTGTTGTCGGCAGGGTGAGCTCCTACGAGCAGTACTTC. It is translated as CASSQRVVVGRVSSYEQYF.